This T cell receptor beta chain derives from a study of identical twins. General observations from the study: Analyses of zero insertions could be partly confounded by invariant MAIT and iNKT cells. Abundant cord blood beta clonotypes carried fewer insertions; memory repertoires showed none.

Via MiXCR, TCRdb re-called the 5' RACE reads, giving one row per CDR3 protein. The table records roughly 710,000 distinct CDR3 sequences, around 6% of them present only once. This clonotype was seen only a few times. Its antigen is unidentified. Trimming removed 0 bases from V and 5 bases from J, with 8 bases in between. Germline CDR1 and CDR2: SGHKS and YYEKEE (reference sequence). This CDR3 region has 13 residues. The chain employs TRBV5-5 and TRBJ2-5, with unresolved D. This clonotype was obtained from a man aged 18 to 29 in good health. Sequenced sample: naive T cells sorted from blood. The CDR3 reads CASSLEPWETQYF. The DNA of the CDR3 is TGTGCCAGCAGCTTGGAACCGTGGGAGACCCAGTACTTC.